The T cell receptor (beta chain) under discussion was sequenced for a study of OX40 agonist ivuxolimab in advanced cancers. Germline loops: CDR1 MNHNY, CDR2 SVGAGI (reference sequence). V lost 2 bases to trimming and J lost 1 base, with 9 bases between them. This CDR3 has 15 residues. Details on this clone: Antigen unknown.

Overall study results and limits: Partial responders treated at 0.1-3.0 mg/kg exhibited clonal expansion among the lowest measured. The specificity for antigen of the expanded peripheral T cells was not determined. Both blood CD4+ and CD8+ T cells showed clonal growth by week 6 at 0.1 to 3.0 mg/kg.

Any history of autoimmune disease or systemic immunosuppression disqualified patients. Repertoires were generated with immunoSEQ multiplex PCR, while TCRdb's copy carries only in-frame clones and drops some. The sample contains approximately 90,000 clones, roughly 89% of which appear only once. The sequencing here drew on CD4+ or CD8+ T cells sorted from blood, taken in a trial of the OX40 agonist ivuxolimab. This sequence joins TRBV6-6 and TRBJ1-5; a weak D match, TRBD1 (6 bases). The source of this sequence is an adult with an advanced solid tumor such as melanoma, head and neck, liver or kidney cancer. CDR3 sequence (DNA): TGTGCCAGCAGTTACCTACAGGGAAGCAATCAGCCCCAGCATTTT. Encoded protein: CASSYLQGSNQPQHF.